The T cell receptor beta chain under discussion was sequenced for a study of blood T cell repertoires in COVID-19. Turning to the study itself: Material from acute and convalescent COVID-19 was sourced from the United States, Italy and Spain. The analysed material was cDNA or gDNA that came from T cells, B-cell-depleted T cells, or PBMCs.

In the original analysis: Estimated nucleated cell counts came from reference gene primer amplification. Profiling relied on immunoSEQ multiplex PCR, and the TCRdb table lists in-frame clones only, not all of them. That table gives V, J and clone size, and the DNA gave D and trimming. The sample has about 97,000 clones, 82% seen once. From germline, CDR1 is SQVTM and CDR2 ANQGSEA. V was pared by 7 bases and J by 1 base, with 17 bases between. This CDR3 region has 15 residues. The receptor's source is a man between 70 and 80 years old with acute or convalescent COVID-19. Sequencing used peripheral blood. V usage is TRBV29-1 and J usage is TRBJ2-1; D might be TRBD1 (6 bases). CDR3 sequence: CSAGLGTQSYNEQFF. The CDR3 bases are TGCAGCGCTGGATTGGGGACACAATCCTACAATGAGCAGTTCTTC.